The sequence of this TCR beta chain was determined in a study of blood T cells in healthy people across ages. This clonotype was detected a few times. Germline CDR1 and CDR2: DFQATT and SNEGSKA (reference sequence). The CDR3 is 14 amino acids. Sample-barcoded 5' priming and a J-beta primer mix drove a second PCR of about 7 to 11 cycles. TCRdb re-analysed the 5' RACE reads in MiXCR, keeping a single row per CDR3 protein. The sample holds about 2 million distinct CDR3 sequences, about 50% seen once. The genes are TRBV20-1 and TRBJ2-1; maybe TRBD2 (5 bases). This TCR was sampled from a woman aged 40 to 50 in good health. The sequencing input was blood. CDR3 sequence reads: CSAPVAGSYNEQFF. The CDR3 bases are TGCAGCGCCCCGGTGGCGGGCTCCTACAATGAGCAGTTCTTC.